This TCR beta chain stems from a study of blood T cell repertoires in COVID-19. Looking at the study overall: Some COVID-19 samples were acute and others convalescent; all came from the United States, Italy and Spain. T cells, B-cell-depleted T cells, or PBMCs supplied cDNA or gDNA.

Original analysis: Nucleated cell number was recorded as an estimate derived from reference gene primer amplification. Only in-frame clones appear in the TCRdb table, and some are missing; sequencing was by immunoSEQ multiplex PCR. The V and J calls and clone size were taken over from that table, and D and trimming were inferred from the DNA. Among approximately 180,000 clones listed, approximately 83% were seen once. Germline V gene data show CDR1 as SNHLY and CDR2 as FYNNEI. This CDR3 region has 15 residues. Trimming removed 6 bases from V and 2 bases from J; junction bases left unmatched: 7. The TCR comes from a man in his sixties with acute or convalescent COVID-19. The chain recombines TRBV2 with TRBJ1-3, with 7 bases identical to TRBD1. The specimen sequenced was peripheral blood. CDR3 loop: CASRSDRDAGNTIYF. The CDR3, as DNA: TGTGCCAGCAGAAGCGACAGGGACGCTGGAAACACCATATATTTT.